One and the same sample provided the 30 T cell receptor beta chains below, sequenced in a study of blood T cell repertoires in COVID-19. Only in-frame clones appear in the TCRdb table, and some are missing; sequencing was by immunoSEQ multiplex PCR. The data show almost 55,000 clones, about nine tenths seen once. Sequenced input: peripheral blood. All receptors derive from a woman between 35 and 50 years old with active COVID-19.

This chain links TRBV7-3 with TRBJ1-1, with TRBD1 matching over 9 bases. The germline V gene encodes CDR1 SGHTA and CDR2 FQGTGA. The V gene end was trimmed by 4 bases and the J gene end by 3 bases; junction bases not matched to a gene: 6. This CDR3 comprises 15 residues. The CDR3 loop reads CASSSTGGAYTEAFF. CDR3 sequence (DNA): TGTGCCAGCAGCTCAACAGGGGGCGCTTACACTGAAGCTTTCTTT.

Here the CDR3 DNA reads TGTGCCAGCAGTCCGGGTCTGGGTGAGACCCAGTACTTC. Amino acid sequence: CASSPGLGETQYF. The rearrangement links TRBV12-3 or TRBV12-4 to TRBJ2-5; unclear D gene. Trimming cost V 5 bases and J 5 bases, with 12 bases left between them. The CDR3 has 13 residues.

The chain uses TRBV29-1 and TRBJ1-2; unclear D gene. V was pared by 3 bases and J by 3 bases, with 17 bases between. The germline gives CDR1 SQVTM, CDR2 ANQGSEA. The CDR3 is 15 amino acids. The CDR3 spells CSVDNTRGGDYGYTF. CDR3 bases: TGCAGCGTTGATAATACCCGGGGTGGCGACTATGGCTACACCTTC.

The chain joins TRBV11-2 to TRBJ2-3; TRBD2 agrees at 9 bases. Germline CDR1 SGHAT, CDR2 FQNNGV. The J segment lost 2 bases and the V segment lost 4 bases, leaving 7 bases of the junction unmatched. This CDR3 has 16 amino acids. CDR3 coding DNA: TGTGCCAGCAGCTCGGCGCGGGGGGGGAACACAGATACGCAGTATTTT. This translates into CASSSARGGNTDTQYF.

This clone was observed a few times. V usage is TRBV5-6 and J usage is TRBJ1-5; 7 bases map to TRBD1. Trimming cost V 2 bases and J 7 bases; bases outside gene matches: 6. The CDR3 extends over 14 amino acids. Germline V gene data show CDR1 as SGHDT and CDR2 as YYEEEE. DNA of the CDR3: TGTGCCAGCAGCTTTAGGACAGGCCGACAGCCCCAGCATTTT. Translation: CASSFRTGRQPQHF. The complete variable domain, with remaining parts taken from reference TRBV5-6 and TRBJ1-5, reads DAGVTQSPTHLIKTRGQQVTLRCSPKSGHDTVSWYQQALGQGPQFIFQYYEEEERQRGNFPDRFSGHQFPNYSSELNVNALLLGDSALYLCASSFRTGRQPQHFGDGTRLSIL.

The V gene is TRBV10-3, the J gene TRBJ2-2; 11 positions agree with TRBD1. The CDR3 spans 16 residues. CDR1 ENHRY and CDR2 SYGVKD come from the germline V gene. V lost 6 bases, J lost 6 bases, and 9 bases stayed unmatched. CDR3 coding DNA: TGTGCCATCAGCCTGGACAGGGGGCCCGGAGCCGGGGAGCTGTTTTTT. This translates into CAISLDRGPGAGELFF.

The rearrangement links TRBV7-9 to TRBJ1-2, with 7 positions matching TRBD1. The CDR3 spans 15 residues. V dropped 5 bases and J dropped 4; count of bases not matched to a gene: 10. The germline CDR1 and CDR2 sequences are SEHNR and FQNEAQ (reference sequence). CDR3 amino acids: CASSGWTGISYGYTF. In DNA form, the CDR3 reads TGTGCCAGCAGCGGTTGGACAGGTATTTCCTATGGCTACACCTTC.

This chain uses TRBV7-2 with TRBJ2-7, with 8 nucleotides matching TRBD2. The ends lost 4 bases at V and 2 bases at J; junction bases unmatched: 4. This CDR3 is 14 amino acids long. CDR1 is SGHTA, CDR2 FQGNSA, per germline. CDR3 protein: CASSSRGGPYEQYF. CDR3 DNA: TGTGCCAGCAGCTCCCGCGGGGGGCCCTACGAGCAGTACTTC.

V gene TRBV3-1 (or the pseudogene TRBV3-2) combines with J gene TRBJ2-5; D may be TRBD2 (6 bases). The length of the CDR3 is 11 residues. Germline V CDR1 and CDR2: LGHDT, YNNKEL (reference sequence). V lost 10 bases and J lost 6, with 12 bases in between. CDR3 bases: TGTGCCATATCGGGCGGGAAGACCCAGTACTTC. Protein sequence: CAISGGKTQYF.

This chain joins TRBV5-6 and TRBJ1-2; D uncertain. CDR3 length equals 14 residues. V lost 4 bases to trimming and J lost 0 bases, with 10 bases between them. The germline gives CDR1 SGHDT, CDR2 YYEEEE. The CDR3 spells CASSLQRANYGYTF. CDR3 nucleotide sequence: TGTGCCAGCAGCCTACAGAGAGCTAACTATGGCTACACCTTC. The whole variable domain, filled in from reference TRBV5-6 and TRBJ1-2, reads DAGVTQSPTHLIKTRGQQVTLRCSPKSGHDTVSWYQQALGQGPQFIFQYYEEEERQRGNFPDRFSGHQFPNYSSELNVNALLLGDSALYLCASSLQRANYGYTFGSGTRLTVV.

The genes are TRBV5-4 and TRBJ2-2; 7 bases are shared with TRBD2. This CDR3 has 15 amino acids. V shed 5 bases, J shed 4 bases, and the junction held 8 bases outside the gene matches. Germline V gene data show CDR1 as SGHNT and CDR2 as YYREEE (reference sequence). As DNA, the CDR3 is TGTGCCAGCAGTTCAGTCGGGGGGTCCACCGGGGAGCTGTTTTTT. Protein product: CASSSVGGSTGELFF. The whole variable domain, filled in from reference TRBV5-4 and TRBJ2-2, reads ETGVTQSPTHLIKTRGQQVTLRCSSQSGHNTVSWYQQALGQGPQFIFQYYREEENGRGNFPPRFSGLQFPNYSSELNVNALELDDSALYLCASSSVGGSTGELFFGEGSRLTVL.

This sequence joins TRBV5-1 and TRBJ2-7, with 11 bases identical to TRBD1. The CDR3 totals 15 residues. Germline V gene data show CDR1 as SGHRS and CDR2 as YFSETQ. J lost 3 bases, V lost 0 bases, and 2 bases had no gene match. The CDR3 spells CASSLEGTGGYEQYF. The CDR3 region has the DNA TGCGCCAGCAGCTTGGAAGGGACAGGGGGCTACGAGCAGTACTTC.

V usage is TRBV12-3 or TRBV12-4 and J usage is TRBJ2-3; maybe TRBD1 (6 bases). The CDR3 runs 12 residues. Trimming removed 6 bases at V and 4 bases at J, with 8 bases between. The CDR3 DNA is TGTGCCAGCAGCGAGGGGGCAGATACGCAGTATTTT. It translates to CASSEGADTQYF.

The J gene is TRBJ2-3, the V gene TRBV7-2; 8 bases are a match to TRBD2. This CDR3 has 17 residues. V lost 0 bases, J lost 6 bases, and 11 bases stayed unmatched. From germline, CDR1 is SGHTA and CDR2 FQGNSA. The CDR3: CASSLAGDGGASDTQYF. The CDR3 region has the DNA TGTGCCAGCAGCTTAGCGGGGGACGGGGGGGCAAGCGATACGCAGTATTTT.

The chain joins TRBV12-3 or TRBV12-4 to TRBJ2-7; the match to TRBD1 covers 9 bases. Trimming cost V 7 bases and J 3 bases; bases outside gene matches: 4. The CDR3 loop spans 13 amino acids. In nucleotides, the CDR3 is TGTGCCAGCACCGGGACAGGGAGCTACGAGCAGTACTTC. Translated: CASTGTGSYEQYF.

The chain is built from TRBV5-8 and TRBJ1-2; TRBD1 might be the D (6 bases). Trimming removed 1 base at V and 4 bases at J, with 11 bases between. CDR3 length: 14 amino acids. Per germline, CDR1 SGHTS and CDR2 YDEGEE. The CDR3 is CASSLQGLSYGYTF. The DNA of the CDR3 is TGTGCCAGCAGCTTGCAGGGGCTGAGCTATGGCTACACCTTC.

The rearrangement uses TRBV19 and TRBJ2-7; TRBD2 matches at 15 bases. Trimming cost V 5 bases and J 4 bases; bases outside gene matches: 6. The CDR3 has 16 residues. CDR1 LNHDA and CDR2 SQIVND come from the germline V gene (reference sequence). CDR3 in amino acids: CASSHGLAGGEYEQYF. The CDR3 coding sequence is TGTGCCAGTAGTCACGGACTAGCGGGGGGGGAATACGAGCAGTACTTC.

The rearrangement uses TRBV10-1 and TRBJ2-2, with a possible D match to TRBD2 (5 bases). Germline CDR1 reads WNHNN; CDR2 reads SYGVQD (reference sequence). V shed 10 bases and J shed 6 bases, with 12 bases lying between them. The CDR3 contains 12 residues. CDR3 sequence: CATSEEAGELFF. The CDR3 DNA follows: TGCGCCACCTCAGAGGAGGCCGGGGAGCTGTTTTTT.

The table lists this clone with a few counts. This sequence joins TRBV11-3 and TRBJ1-3; 8 bases are shared with TRBD1. The germline V gene has CDR1 SGHNT and CDR2 YENEEA. The V gene end was trimmed by 2 bases and the J gene end by 0 bases; junction bases not matched to a gene: 0. The CDR3 has 15 amino acids. The CDR3 region has the DNA TGTGCCAGCAGCTTAACAGGGGGCTCTGGAAACACCATATATTTT. As protein: CASSLTGGSGNTIYF.

The chain joins TRBV11-3 to TRBJ2-5, with 7 bases aligning to TRBD2. Germline V gives CDR1 SGHNT, CDR2 YENEEA. V gave up 3 bases and J gave up 3 bases; unmatched junction bases: 13. This CDR3 is 17 amino acids long. The chain's CDR3 is CASSFVLASGAEETQYF. CDR3 sequence (DNA): TGTGCCAGCAGCTTTGTTCTGGCTAGCGGTGCAGAAGAGACCCAGTACTTC.

The CDR3 spells CASSLGTLSTDTQYF. The CDR3 nucleotides are TGTGCCAGCAGCTTAGGGACACTTAGCACAGATACGCAGTATTTT. The chain couples TRBV5-8 to TRBJ2-3; a possible D gene is TRBD1 (6 bases). Germline V CDR1 and CDR2: SGHTS, YDEGEE. The CDR3 spans 15 residues. V was shortened by 2 bases and J by 0 bases, with 10 bases between the two germline ends.

The rearrangement uses TRBV18 and TRBJ2-2; D might be TRBD1 (6 bases). CDR3 length: 15 residues. V gave up 2 bases and J gave up 1 base, with 8 bases separating them. Germline values: CDR1 KGHSH, CDR2 LQKENI. The CDR3 DNA reads TGTGCCAGCTCACCAACGGGACAGAACACCGGGGAGCTGTTTTTT. Its protein is CASSPTGQNTGELFF.

The chain is built from TRBV6-5 and TRBJ2-2, with 7 bases matching TRBD1. Germline lookup yields CDR1 MNHEY and CDR2 SVGAGI. The V segment lost 6 bases and the J segment 3 bases; nucleotides outside the gene matches: 7. This CDR3 contains 15 residues. The CDR3 sequence is CASRLRQGDTGELFF. The CDR3 nucleotides read TGTGCCAGCAGACTTAGACAGGGAGACACCGGGGAGCTGTTTTTT.

This clone is a singleton in its sample. The V and J genes are TRBV5-1 and TRBJ2-7; 8 positions match TRBD1. Germline CDR1 SGHRS, CDR2 YFSETQ. V shed 4 bases, J shed 6 bases, and the junction held 9 bases outside the gene matches. The CDR3 sequence is 14 residues long. The CDR3 sequence is CASSSTGTGSEQYF. Here the CDR3 DNA reads TGCGCCAGCAGCAGTACCGGGACAGGCAGCGAGCAGTACTTC.

The chain is built from TRBV7-3 and TRBJ2-5; D is perhaps TRBD2 (5 bases). Germline V CDR1 and CDR2: SGHTA, FQGTGA. This CDR3 has 13 amino acids. Trimming removed 5 bases from V and 7 bases from J, with 14 bases in between. CDR3 in DNA: TGTGCCAGCAGCCGGGTCTCCGGAGGGACCCAGTACTTC. Translated, it gives CASSRVSGGTQYF.

V usage is TRBV6-6 and J usage is TRBJ2-1; D remains unclear. The germline CDR1 and CDR2 sequences are MNHNY and SVGAGI (reference sequence). Trimming removed 0 bases from V and 7 bases from J, with 16 bases in between. The CDR3 extends over 16 amino acids. The CDR3 loop reads CASSYSRLVGGNEQFF. CDR3 nucleotides: TGTGCCAGCAGTTACTCCCGGCTCGTTGGCGGAAATGAGCAGTTCTTC.

The gene calls are TRBV19 and TRBJ1-3; no firm D call. The CDR3 is 13 amino acids. Trimming pared 4 bases from V and 2 bases from J, leaving 6 bases between. The germline CDR1 and CDR2 sequences are LNHDA and SQIVND (reference sequence). The CDR3 nucleotides are TGTGCCAGTAGTACAACTCCTGGAAACACCATATATTTT. Protein product: CASSTTPGNTIYF.

This clone was seen more than once but under ten times. V is TRBV5-1 and J is TRBJ1-1, with D perhaps matching TRBD1 (5 bases). This CDR3 has 14 residues. The germline V gene has CDR1 SGHRS and CDR2 YFSETQ. With 0 bases removed from V and 5 bases from J, the gap between germline ends came to 11 bases. The CDR3 is CASSLAGGGTEAFF. Written as DNA, the CDR3 is TGCGCCAGCAGCTTGGCCGGGGGAGGGACTGAAGCTTTCTTT.

This clone has just a few counts. This sequence joins TRBV2 and TRBJ2-2; D is undetermined. The germline V gene has CDR1 SNHLY and CDR2 FYNNEI. V gave up 3 bases and J gave up 6 bases, with 8 bases separating them. This CDR3 has 13 residues. In DNA form, the CDR3 reads TGTGCCAGCAGTGAGACCCGGGCCGGGGAGCTGTTTTTT. It is translated as CASSETRAGELFF.

The V gene is TRBV9, the J gene TRBJ1-4; D may be TRBD1 (5 bases). Trimming removed 2 bases from V and 11 bases from J, with 10 bases in between. This CDR3 has 12 residues. Germline loops: CDR1 SGDLS, CDR2 YYNGEE. In nucleotides, the CDR3 is TGTGCCAGCAGCGTTAGGGGCGAGAAACTGTTTTTT. It is translated as CASSVRGEKLFF. Together with reference TRBV9 and TRBJ1-4, the CDR3 gives the full variable domain: DSGVTQTPKHLITATGQRVTLRCSPRSGDLSVYWYQQSLDQGLQFLIQYYNGEERAKGNILERFSAQQFPDLHSELNLSSLELGDSALYFCASSVRGEKLFFGSGTQLSVL.